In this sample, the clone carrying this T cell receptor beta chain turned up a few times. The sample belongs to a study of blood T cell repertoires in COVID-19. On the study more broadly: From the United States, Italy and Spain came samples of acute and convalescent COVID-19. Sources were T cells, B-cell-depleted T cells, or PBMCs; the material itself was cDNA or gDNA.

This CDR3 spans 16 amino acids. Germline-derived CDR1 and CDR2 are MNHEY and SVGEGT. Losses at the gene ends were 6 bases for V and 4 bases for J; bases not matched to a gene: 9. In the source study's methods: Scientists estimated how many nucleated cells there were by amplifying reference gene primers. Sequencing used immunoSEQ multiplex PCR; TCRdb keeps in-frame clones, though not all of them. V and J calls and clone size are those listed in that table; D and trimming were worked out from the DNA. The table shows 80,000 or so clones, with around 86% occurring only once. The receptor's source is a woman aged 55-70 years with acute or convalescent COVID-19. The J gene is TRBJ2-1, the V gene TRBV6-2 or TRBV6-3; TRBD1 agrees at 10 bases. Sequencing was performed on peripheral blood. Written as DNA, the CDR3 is TGTGCCAGCAGCTCCGGGACAGGGGAGTCTTACAATGAGCAGTTCTTC. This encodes CASSSGTGESYNEQFF.